The sequence of this T cell receptor (beta chain) was determined in a study of shared clonotypes between healthy human individuals. On the study more broadly: Those who served as donors were two women and three men between the ages of 18 and 49. The study used three CD4 naive, three CD4 memory, two CD8 naive and one CD8 memory plate per donor. Study-wide results and caveats: The rarefaction results pointed to incomplete sorted-subset sequencing despite large depth.

A remark on this clone: Its antigen is currently unknown.

CD45RO-negative, CCR7-positively selected cells formed the naive CD8 fraction, excluding terminally differentiated effector memory CD45RA+ cells. Method: immunoSEQ multiplex PCR; TCRdb's copy keeps in-frame clones and lacks some. Of around 650,000 clones in the sample, approximately 96% were seen once. The CDR3 spans 16 residues. Per the germline V gene, CDR1 is SGHVS and CDR2 is FNYEAQ. With V trimmed by 3 bases and J by 6 bases, 9 bases remained unmatched. The genes are TRBV7-6 and TRBJ2-3; 10 bases align to TRBD2. Sequencing input: naive CD8+ T cells sorted from blood. The sequence came from a woman in her 30s in good health. CDR3 residues: CASSFPQAGGWDTQYF. The CDR3, as DNA: TGTGCCAGCAGCTTCCCCCAAGCGGGAGGGTGGGATACGCAGTATTTT.